These 22 T cell receptor beta chains were sequenced from one sample in a study of T cells after posttransplantation cyclophosphamide. Repertoires were generated with immunoSEQ multiplex PCR, while TCRdb's copy carries only in-frame clones and drops some. In total the sample includes 20,000 to 30,000 clones, none of them seen once. The sequencing sample was made of PBMCs. The receptors originated from a woman in her forties or fifties in good health, CMV-negative, and a related stem cell transplant donor.

There are many counts of this clone. The V and J genes are TRBV19 and TRBJ2-7; TRBD1 matches at 8 bases. The CDR3 has 13 amino acids. Germline V gives CDR1 LNHDA, CDR2 SQIVND (reference sequence). J lost 2 bases, V lost 3 bases, and 0 bases had no gene match. CDR3 protein: CASSMTGAYEQYF. The CDR3 nucleotides read TGTGCCAGTAGTATGACAGGGGCCTACGAGCAGTACTTC.

The sample holds many counts of this clone. The chain uses TRBV27 and TRBJ2-7; 7 bases fit TRBD1. The CDR3 sequence is 13 residues long. With 5 bases clipped from V and 4 bases from J, the junction kept 5 bases outside the gene matches. CDR1 and CDR2 (germline): MNHEY, SMNVEV (reference sequence). CDR3: CASSRGPDYEQYF. As DNA, the CDR3 is TGTGCCAGCAGTAGGGGGCCCGATTACGAGCAGTACTTC.

This clone was seen many times. The chain couples TRBV2 to TRBJ2-1; D not certain. The CDR3 has 13 residues. Germline CDR1 reads SNHLY; CDR2 reads FYNNEI. Trimming pared 3 bases from V and 8 bases from J, leaving 11 bases between. In DNA form, the CDR3 reads TGTGCCAGCAGTGAGGGCCAATCCTATGAGCAGTTCTTC. Protein sequence: CASSEGQSYEQFF.

To note about this clone: The junction departs from germline at one end; a sequencing error may be responsible. The same CDR3 also results from other DNA sequences found in this sample. The chain carries TRBV5-1 and TRBJ1-6; no clear D. Germline V gene data show CDR1 as SGHRS and CDR2 as YFSETQ. This CDR3 contains 15 residues. The DNA of the CDR3 is TGCGCCAGCAGCCCCGCAGAAAACTATAATTCCCCCCTCCACTTT. It is translated as CASSPAENYNSPLHF.

At least ten counts were recorded for this clone. The chain carries TRBV4-2 and TRBJ1-1; a weak D match, TRBD1 (5 bases). The CDR3 has 16 amino acids. V was pared by 1 base and J by 5 bases, with 17 bases between. CDR1 is LGHNA and CDR2 is YNFKEQ in the germline V gene. The CDR3, as DNA: TGTGCCAGCAGCCAAGTGGTAAGGACAAAGAAGACTGAAGCTTTCTTT. Protein product: CASSQVVRTKKTEAFF.

This clone was observed many times. DNA of the CDR3: TGTGCCAGCAGCTTAGAATCGGGACAGCACAATCAGCCCCAGCATTTT. The encoded protein is CASSLESGQHNQPQHF. This chain uses TRBV7-6 with TRBJ1-5, with 7 bases identical to TRBD1. This CDR3 comprises 16 residues. Germline CDR1 SGHVS, CDR2 FNYEAQ. Losses at the gene ends were 1 base for V and 3 bases for J; bases not matched to a gene: 6. Supplemented by reference TRBV7-6 and TRBJ1-5, the full variable domain reads GAGVSQSPRYKVTKRGQDVALRCDPISGHVSLYWYRQALGQGPEFLTYFNYEAQQDKSGLPNDRFSAERPEGSISTLTIQRTEQRDSAMYRCASSLESGQHNQPQHFGDGTRLSIL.

This clone has ten or more counts. This chain joins TRBV2 and TRBJ2-1; D is ambiguous. Germline loops: CDR1 SNHLY, CDR2 FYNNEI. Deletions cut 6 bases from V and 4 bases from J, with 10 bases between. The CDR3 length is 13 residues. CDR3 nucleotide sequence: TGTGCCAGCAGCCTAACTACGTACAATGAGCAGTTCTTC. Translated: CASSLTTYNEQFF.

Many counts were recorded for this clone. The chain uses TRBV5-3 and TRBJ2-4; 8 bases are a match to TRBD1. TRBV5-3 is sorted into the ORF group, with uncertain function. The CDR3 is 18 residues long. Trimming cost V 0 bases and J 5 bases; bases outside gene matches: 13. The CDR3 coding sequence is TGTGCCAGAAGCTTGGCGGGGGACAGGCACCGGGTGGAAAACATTCAGTACTTC. Translated: CARSLAGDRHRVENIQYF.

This clone has at least ten counts. The genes are TRBV4-2 and TRBJ1-3; D not resolved. CDR1 LGHNA and CDR2 YNFKEQ come from the germline V gene. This CDR3 region has 15 residues. The V end was cut by 1 base, the J end by 2 bases, with 9 bases between. CDR3: CASSQVVSPGNTIYF. Here the CDR3 DNA reads TGTGCCAGCAGCCAAGTTGTTAGCCCTGGAAACACCATATATTTT.

At least ten counts were recorded for this clone. The chain couples TRBV19 to TRBJ2-7; 8 bases agree with TRBD1. Germline V gene sequence: CDR1 LNHDA, CDR2 SQIVND (reference sequence). The CDR3 is 14 amino acids. V lost 6 bases and J lost 2; bases outside the gene matches: 6. CDR3 nucleotide sequence: TGTGCCAGTAGAGAGACAGGGGCCCCCTACGAGCAGTACTTC. This codes for CASRETGAPYEQYF.

This clone has ten or more counts. The chain uses TRBV10-3 and TRBJ1-5; 9 bases match TRBD1. Germline assignment: CDR1 ENHRY and CDR2 SYGVKD. The J segment lost 6 bases and the V segment lost 11 bases, leaving 17 bases of the junction unmatched. The CDR3 totals 16 residues. CDR3 in amino acids: CASWSIQGAPGQPQHF. The CDR3 region has the DNA TGTGCCTCATGGTCCATACAGGGGGCGCCGGGTCAGCCCCAGCATTTT.

This clone is termed medium-sized. The chain couples TRBV2 to TRBJ1-1; TRBD1 is a possible D gene (6 bases). Germline V lookup: CDR1 SNHLY, CDR2 FYNNEI. The ends were cut back, 5 bases at V and 2 bases at J, with 9 bases in the middle. This CDR3 is built from 13 residues. The CDR3 sequence: CASSIRGNTEAFF. The CDR3, as DNA: TGTGCCAGCAGTATCAGGGGAAACACTGAAGCTTTCTTT.

This clone was seen at least ten times. The V and J genes are TRBV19 and TRBJ1-2; D gene ambiguous. The CDR3 covers 15 residues. CDR1 and CDR2 (germline): LNHDA, SQIVND (reference sequence). Trimming stripped 0 bases from V and 7 bases from J, with 15 bases between. In nucleotides, the CDR3 is TGTGCCAGTAGTATAGATAGTACCGGGTTGTCTGGCTACACCTTC. Protein sequence: CASSIDSTGLSGYTF. Based on the CDR3 plus reference TRBV19 and TRBJ1-2, the full variable domain is DGGITQSPKYLFRKEGQNVTLSCEQNLNHDAMYWYRQDPGQGLRLIYYSQIVNDFQKGDIAEGYSVSREKKESFPLTVTSAQKNPTAFYLCASSIDSTGLSGYTFGSGTRLTVV.

Ten or more counts support this clone. DNA for the CDR3: TGTGCCAGGGGGGGGGATGGGGAAGCTTTCTTT. This encodes CARGGDGEAFF. The chain employs TRBV2 and TRBJ1-1; maybe TRBD1 (5 bases). There are 11 residues in the CDR3. Trimming removed 9 bases from V and 8 bases from J, with 13 bases in between. Germline CDR1 reads SNHLY; CDR2 reads FYNNEI. Variable domain in full (rest from reference TRBV2 and TRBJ1-1): EPEVTQTPSHQVTQMGQEVILRCVPISNHLYFYWYRQILGQKVEFLVSFYNNEISEKSEIFDDQFSVERPDGSNFTLKIRSTKLEDSAMYFCARGGDGEAFFGQGTRLTVV.

This clone was observed many times. The J gene is TRBJ2-1, the V gene TRBV7-9, with D perhaps TRBD1 (6 bases). From germline, CDR1 is SEHNR and CDR2 FQNEAQ (reference sequence). The CDR3 contains 12 residues. Between the trimmed V and J ends, which lost 8 bases and 9 bases, there was a span of 14 bases. The CDR3 region is CASQGQRSEQFF. CDR3 DNA: TGTGCCAGCCAAGGACAGCGCAGTGAGCAGTTCTTC.

This clone was found many times. This chain joins TRBV5-1 and TRBJ2-1, with TRBD2 matching 15 bases. The CDR3 runs 16 residues. Per germline, CDR1 SGHRS and CDR2 YFSETQ. Unmatched junction bases numbered 4, after V lost 4 bases and J lost 5 bases. The CDR3, as DNA: TGCGCCAGCAGCGGGACTAGCGGGGGGACAAACAATGAGCAGTTCTTC. Protein: CASSGTSGGTNNEQFF.

Ten or more counts support this clone. The chain employs TRBV7-9 and TRBJ2-5; 16 bases match TRBD2. CDR1 is SEHNR and CDR2 is FQNEAQ in the germline V gene (reference sequence). The V segment lost 5 bases and the J segment 3 bases; nucleotides outside the gene matches: 9. The CDR3 totals 18 residues. CDR3 in amino acids: CASSAGLAGGPGEETQYF. In nucleotides, the CDR3 is TGTGCCAGCAGCGCGGGACTAGCGGGAGGGCCGGGGGAAGAGACCCAGTACTTC.

The rearrangement joins TRBV6-5 to TRBJ1-2; D is unresolved. CDR1 is MNHEY and CDR2 is SVGAGI in the germline V gene. V was shortened by 5 bases and J by 4 bases, with 14 bases between the two germline ends. The CDR3 has 14 amino acids. The CDR3 region is CASSELIQSYGYTF. The CDR3 DNA follows: TGTGCCAGCAGTGAATTAATTCAGTCCTATGGCTACACCTTC.

This clone was recorded at least ten times. The gene calls are TRBV7-9 and TRBJ2-7; 11 nucleotides align to TRBD1. Germline CDR1 is SEHNR and CDR2 is FQNEAQ (reference sequence). The CDR3 is 14 residues long. The V and J ends lost 9 bases and 6 bases, in that order; junction bases with no gene match: 10. The chain's CDR3 is CASTLGQGEGEQYF. For the CDR3, the DNA is TGTGCCAGTACATTGGGACAGGGGGAAGGCGAGCAGTACTTC.

By frequency in the sample, this clone is medium-sized. The rearrangement joins TRBV28 to TRBJ2-4, with TRBD1 matching over 7 bases. With 6 bases clipped from V and 3 bases from J, the junction kept 5 bases outside the gene matches. Germline V gene data show CDR1 as MDHEN and CDR2 as SYDVKM. CDR3 length: 14 amino acids. This chain's CDR3 is CASRLQGNKNIQYF. The CDR3 region has the DNA TGTGCCAGCAGATTACAGGGGAACAAAAACATTCAGTACTTC.

Many counts were recorded for this clone. V usage is TRBV6-1 and J usage is TRBJ2-3; 7 bases are a match to TRBD1. The germline V gene encodes CDR1 MNHNS and CDR2 SASEGT. The CDR3 contains 15 residues. V lost 4 bases to trimming and J lost 5 bases; unmatched junction nucleotides: 9. CDR3 coding DNA: TGTGCCAGCAGTGGAGGACAGGTTAGAGAAGATACGCAGTATTTT. Protein product: CASSGGQVREDTQYF.

There are many counts of this clone. The chain carries TRBV11-2 and TRBJ1-1; 7 positions match TRBD1. Germline V gives CDR1 SGHAT, CDR2 FQNNGV. The CDR3 extends over 13 amino acids. J gave up 10 bases and V 1 base, and 6 bases lay outside the gene matches. The CDR3 DNA follows: TGTGCCAGCAGCTTAGGACAGGGCAGGACAGCTTTCTTT. It translates to CASSLGQGRTAFF.